This TCR beta chain stems from a study of blood T cell repertoires in COVID-19. Study at large: The United States, Italy and Spain were the sources of the acute and convalescent COVID-19 samples. Nucleic acid was either cDNA or gDNA, and it came from T cells, B-cell-depleted T cells, or PBMCs.

Per the study methods: Nucleated cell counts were estimated from reference gene primer amplification. TCRdb's table, derived via immunoSEQ multiplex PCR, lists solely in-frame clones and lacks some. From that table come the V and J calls and clone size; the DNA was used to work out D and trimming. The sample has 50,000 to 60,000 clones, approximately 90% seen once; the top ten hold 5.5% to 7.5%. Trimming took 3 bases from V and 5 from J, leaving 14 bases between them. The CDR3 loop spans 13 amino acids. Looked up from germline, CDR1 is DFQATT and CDR2 is SNEGSKA (reference sequence). The source is a middle-aged man with acute or convalescent COVID-19. Sequenced sample: peripheral blood. V gene TRBV20-1 combines with J gene TRBJ2-7; perhaps TRBD1 as D (6 bases). The CDR3 sequence: CSASSGALDEQYF. CDR3 sequence (DNA): TGCAGTGCTAGTTCAGGGGCTCTAGACGAGCAGTACTTC.